Shown below are 14 T cell receptor beta chains from a single sample sequenced in a study of T cell repertoires in cytomegalovirus infection. TCRdb reanalysed the reads using MiXCR and keeps one entry per CDR3 protein. In the table there are around 280,000 distinct CDR3 sequences, roughly 9.3% of which are singletons. Sequencing used PBMCs. These receptors were collected from a human donor in good health (CMV status not recorded). Some clones in this sample may be carry-over from other donors' samples.

This clonotype was counted many times. The V call is TRBV7-6, the J call TRBJ2-1; 9 positions agree with TRBD1. The CDR3 length is 14 residues. From germline, CDR1 is SGHVS and CDR2 FNYEAQ. J lost 5 bases, V lost 3 bases, and 2 bases had no gene match. CDR3 nucleotides: TGTGCCAGCAGCTTCCGGACAGGGGACAATGAGCAGTTCTTC. It specifies CASSFRTGDNEQFF.

The sample holds many counts of this clonotype. The chain joins TRBV7-2 to TRBJ2-5; D is unclear. This CDR3 has 13 residues. V lost 0 bases and J 4 bases, leaving 6 bases between the germline ends. Germline V gene data show CDR1 as SGHTA and CDR2 as FQGNSA. The CDR3 DNA follows: TGTGCCAGCAGCTTAGCAGGCCTAGAGACCCAGTACTTC. Amino acids: CASSLAGLETQYF.

Many counts were recorded for this clonotype. The J gene is TRBJ1-1, the V gene TRBV7-2; D is possibly TRBD1 (6 bases). CDR1 and CDR2 (germline): SGHTA, FQGNSA. V was pared by 4 bases and J by 7 bases, with 16 bases between. The CDR3 sequence is 14 residues long. CDR3 sequence reads: CASSSSVIGGEAFF. CDR3 bases: TGTGCCAGCAGCTCCTCCGTTATAGGGGGTGAAGCTTTCTTT.

This clonotype was observed at least ten times. The gene calls are TRBV28 and TRBJ1-5; 8 bases are a match to TRBD1. V was clipped by 3 bases and J by 6 bases; unmatched bases: 13. The CDR3 consists of 17 residues. Germline lookup yields CDR1 MDHEN and CDR2 SYDVKM. In DNA, the CDR3 is TGTGCCAGCAGTTTCACCCCCTTCGGACAGGGTCTTCAGCCCCAGCATTTT. It is translated as CASSFTPFGQGLQPQHF.

This chain joins TRBV29-1 and TRBJ2-7; TRBD1 matches 9 bases. After removal of 3 bases from V and 9 bases from J, the junction contained 9 bases not matched to a gene. From germline, CDR1 is SQVTM and CDR2 ANQGSEA. The CDR3 runs 13 residues. CDR3 in DNA: TGCAGCGTTGAGTTGGACAGGGGTATTGGGCAGTACTTC. It encodes CSVELDRGIGQYF.

This clonotype was seen many times. The CDR3 DNA reads TGTGCCAGCAGCCTCCGGGACCTTGATCAGTATTTT. Amino acids: CASSLRDLDQYF. This chain connects TRBV7-2 to TRBJ2-3; D is perhaps TRBD1 or TRBD2 (5 bases each). The CDR3 consists of 12 residues. From germline, CDR1 is SGHTA and CDR2 FQGNSA. Trimming pared 5 bases from V and 12 bases from J, leaving 15 bases between.

This clonotype was counted at least ten times. The rearrangement uses TRBV20-1 and TRBJ2-3, with 13 bases aligning to TRBD2. Trimming at V came to 3 bases and at J to 0 bases, leaving 9 bases not matched to a gene. Germline V lookup: CDR1 DFQATT, CDR2 SNEGSKA (reference sequence). The CDR3 runs 18 residues. CDR3 sequence: CSASRLAGGVGSTDTQYF. The CDR3 DNA follows: TGCAGTGCTAGTCGACTAGCGGGGGGTGTCGGGAGCACAGATACGCAGTATTTT.

The chain is built from TRBV9 and TRBJ2-1, with 7 bases fitting TRBD1. The CDR3 is made up of 13 amino acids. Per the germline V gene, CDR1 is SGDLS and CDR2 is YYNGEE. Losses at the gene ends were 4 bases for V and 7 bases for J; bases not matched to a gene: 5. Here the CDR3 DNA reads TGTGCCAGCAGCCCTTCGACAGGGAATGAGCAGTTCTTC. Translation gives CASSPSTGNEQFF.

This rearrangement joins TRBV6-6 to TRBJ1-2; 7 nucleotides align to TRBD1. This CDR3 has 18 amino acids. The V segment lost 2 bases and the J segment 1 base; nucleotides outside the gene matches: 13. Per germline, CDR1 MNHNY and CDR2 SVGAGI (reference sequence). The CDR3 loop is CASSYQRQGLSYNYGYTF. The CDR3 DNA sequence: TGTGCCAGCAGTTACCAAAGACAGGGACTGTCGTATAACTATGGCTACACCTTC.

This clonotype appeared a few times. V and J are TRBV4-1 and TRBJ1-4; D unresolved. Germline-derived CDR1 and CDR2 are MGHRA and YSYEKL. The CDR3 runs 11 residues. Trimming shortened V by 3 bases and J by 10 bases, and 6 bases separated the two germline ends. Written as DNA, the CDR3 is TGCGCCAGCAGCCAGGAGGGAAAACTGTTTTTT. Amino acids: CASSQEGKLFF.

This clonotype was seen many times. This chain joins TRBV20-1 and TRBJ2-4, with 9 bases identical to TRBD1. V gave up 6 bases and J gave up 12 bases; unmatched junction bases: 9. Per the germline V gene, CDR1 is DFQATT and CDR2 is SNEGSKA (reference sequence). The CDR3 runs 12 residues. Here the CDR3 DNA reads TGCAGTGCCAAGGGGACAGGGCCTTCTCAGTACTTC. Translation: CSAKGTGPSQYF.

This clonotype was counted many times. The gene calls are TRBV7-9 and TRBJ2-1, with a possible D match to TRBD1 (5 bases). Looked up from germline, CDR1 is SEHNR and CDR2 is FQNEAQ (reference sequence). V lost 4 bases to trimming and J lost 10 bases, with 17 bases between them. The CDR3 sequence is 14 residues long. CDR3 residues: CASSSDSPNPEQFF. CDR3 nucleotide sequence: TGTGCCAGCAGCTCCGACAGCCCAAACCCCGAGCAGTTCTTC.

Points on this clonotype: This sequence may be a read error, since a much larger clone differs from it by one base. The V gene is TRBV12-3 or TRBV12-4, the J gene TRBJ1-5; a weak D match, TRBD1 (6 bases). The CDR3 spans 14 residues. For the CDR3, the DNA is TGTGCCAGCAATGCGGCGGGGCTTGGACAGCCCCAGCGTTTT. The encoded protein is CASNAAGLGQPQRF.

This clonotype came up a few times. The chain links TRBV25-1 to TRBJ2-5; 7 nucleotides align to TRBD1. With 6 bases clipped from V and 7 bases from J, the junction kept 11 bases outside the gene matches. Germline CDR1 MGHDK, CDR2 SYGVNS. The CDR3 has 14 residues. The CDR3 protein is CASSPRDSLGTQYF. CDR3 sequence (DNA): TGTGCCAGCAGCCCCCGGGACAGCCTGGGGACCCAGTACTTC. Variable domain in full (rest from reference TRBV25-1 and TRBJ2-5): EADIYQTPRYLVIGTGKKITLECSQTMGHDKMYWYQQDPGMELHLIHYSYGVNSTEKGDLSSESTVSRIRTEHFPLTLESARPSHTSQYLCASSPRDSLGTQYFGPGTRLLVL.